This TCR beta chain is from a study of PD-1 blockade in classical Hodgkin lymphoma. Findings and caveats of the study: Reported baseline diversity: healthy donors highest, relapsed/refractory patients lowest. Repertoire differences have undefined causes, possibly disease activity or prior therapy.

TCRdb's table, derived via immunoSEQ multiplex PCR, lists solely in-frame clones and lacks some. In the table there are around 21,000 clones, more than 85% of which are singletons. A remark on this clone: The antigen remains unidentified.

Time point described: newly diagnosed, previously untreated cHL patient sample. Purification of CD4+ T cells from thawed PBMCs was performed via magnetic negative selection. It was PBMCs in newly diagnosed, untreated classical Hodgkin lymphoma that served as comparison. V was clipped by 1 base and J by 5 bases, with 13 bases between them. CDR1 and CDR2 (germline): SGHNT, YYREEE (reference sequence). The CDR3 is 14 amino acids. Input material: CD4+ T cells from blood. The rearrangement uses TRBV5-4 and TRBJ2-7; tentatively, D is TRBD2 (6 bases). The TCR comes from a human donor with classical Hodgkin lymphoma. Here the CDR3 DNA reads TGTGCCAGCAGCTTGCCCAGGAGGGAAAACGAGCAGTACTTC. It codes for CASSLPRRENEQYF.